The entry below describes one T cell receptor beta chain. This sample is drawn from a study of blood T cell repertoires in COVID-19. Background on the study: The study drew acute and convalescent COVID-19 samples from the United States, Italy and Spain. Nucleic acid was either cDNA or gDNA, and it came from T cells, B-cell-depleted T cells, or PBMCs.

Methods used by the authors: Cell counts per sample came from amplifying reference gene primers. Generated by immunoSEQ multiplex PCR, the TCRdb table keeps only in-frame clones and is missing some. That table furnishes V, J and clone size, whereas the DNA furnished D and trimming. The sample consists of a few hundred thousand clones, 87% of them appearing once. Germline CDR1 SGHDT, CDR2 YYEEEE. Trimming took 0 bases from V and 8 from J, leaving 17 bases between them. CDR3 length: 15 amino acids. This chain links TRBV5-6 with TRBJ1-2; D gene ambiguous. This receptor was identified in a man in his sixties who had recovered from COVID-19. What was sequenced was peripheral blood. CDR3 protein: CASSLAGSDSSGYTF. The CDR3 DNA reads TGTGCCAGCAGCTTGGCTGGCAGCGATTCGTCCGGCTACACCTTC.